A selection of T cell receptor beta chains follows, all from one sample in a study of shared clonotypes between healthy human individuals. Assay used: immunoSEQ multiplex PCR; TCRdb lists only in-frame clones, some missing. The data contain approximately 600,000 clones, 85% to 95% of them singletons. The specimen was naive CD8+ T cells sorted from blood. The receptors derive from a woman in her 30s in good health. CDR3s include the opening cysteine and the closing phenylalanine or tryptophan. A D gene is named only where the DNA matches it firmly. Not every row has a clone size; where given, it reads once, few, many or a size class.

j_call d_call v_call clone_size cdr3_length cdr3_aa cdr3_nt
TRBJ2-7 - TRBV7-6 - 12 CASSLGHNEQYF TGTGCCAGCAGCCTAGGCCACAACGAGCAGTACTTC
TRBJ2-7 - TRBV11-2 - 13 CASRQTGTYEQYF TGTGCCAGCAGGCAGACAGGTACCTACGAGCAGTACTTC
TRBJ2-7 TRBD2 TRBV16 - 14 CASSLLAGGHEQYF TGTGCCAGCAGCCTGCTAGCGGGAGGCCACGAGCAGTACTTC
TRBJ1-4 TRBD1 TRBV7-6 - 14 CASSRTGRNEKLFF TGTGCCAGCAGCCGGACAGGGAGGAATGAAAAACTGTTTTTT
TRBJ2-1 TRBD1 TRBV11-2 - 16 CASTLTGTGIFNEQFF TGTGCCAGCACCCTAACCGGGACAGGGATATTCAATGAGCAGTTCTTC
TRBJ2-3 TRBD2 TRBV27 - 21 CASSLRPPGPLLAGSTDTQYF TGTGCCAGCAGTCTACGCCCTCCGGGTCCCCTCCTAGCGGGGAGCACAGATACGCAGTATTTT
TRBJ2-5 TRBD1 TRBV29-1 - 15 CSVEDPATGVETQYF TGCAGCGTTGAAGATCCCGCGACAGGGGTAGAGACCCAGTACTTC
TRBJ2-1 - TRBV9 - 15 CASDSRGGAGNEQFF TGTGCCAGCGATAGCAGGGGAGGGGCGGGCAATGAGCAGTTCTTC
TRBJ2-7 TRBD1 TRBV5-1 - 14 CASSFLRTGFKKYF TGCGCCAGCAGCTTCCTCCGGACAGGTTTTAAGAAGTACTTC
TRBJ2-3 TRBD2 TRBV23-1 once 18 CASSQLPGGKAGTDTQYF TGCGCCAGCAGTCAACTGCCCGGGGGGAAGGCGGGTACGGATACGCAGTATTTT
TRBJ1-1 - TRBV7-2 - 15 CASSPASGPGTEAFF TGTGCCAGCAGCCCAGCGTCGGGACCAGGCACTGAAGCTTTCTTT
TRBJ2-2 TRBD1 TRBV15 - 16 CATSEQGARFLGELFF TGTGCCACCAGTGAACAGGGGGCGCGGTTTCTCGGGGAGCTGTTTTTT
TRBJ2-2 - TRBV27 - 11 CASSLAGELFF TGTGCCAGCAGTTTAGCCGGGGAGCTGTTTTTT
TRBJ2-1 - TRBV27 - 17 CASSLSPGALRHNEQFF TGTGCCAGCAGTTTATCGCCGGGAGCCCTTAGGCACAATGAGCAGTTCTTC
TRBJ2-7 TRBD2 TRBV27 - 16 CASSSILGLAVYEQYF TGTGCCAGCAGTTCGATCCTCGGACTAGCGGTTTACGAGCAGTACTTC
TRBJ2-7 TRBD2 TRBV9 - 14 CASSQGLDSYEQYF TGTGCCAGCAGCCAGGGACTAGACTCCTACGAGCAGTACTTC
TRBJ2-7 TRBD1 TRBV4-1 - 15 CASSDGQGASYEQYF TGCGCCAGCAGCGACGGACAGGGGGCCTCCTACGAGCAGTACTTC
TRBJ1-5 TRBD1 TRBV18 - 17 CASSSGGQTGWDQPQHF TGTGCCAGCTCATCCGGAGGGCAGACAGGGTGGGATCAGCCCCAGCATTTT
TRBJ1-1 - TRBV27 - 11 CASRGDTEAFF TGTGCCAGCAGGGGGGACACTGAAGCTTTCTTT
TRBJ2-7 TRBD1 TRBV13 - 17 CASSRTDVRDRLYEQYF TGTGCCAGCAGCCGTACCGACGTCAGGGACAGACTTTACGAGCAGTACTTC
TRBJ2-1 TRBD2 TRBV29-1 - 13 CSVATSGSHEQFF TGCAGCGTTGCTACTAGCGGGAGTCATGAGCAGTTCTTC
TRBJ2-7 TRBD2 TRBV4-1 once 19 CASSQDGLGLAGLSYEQYF TGCGCCAGCAGCCAAGATGGTCTCGGACTAGCGGGTCTCTCCTACGAGCAGTACTTC
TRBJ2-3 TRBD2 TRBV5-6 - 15 CASRPSGRVKDTQYF TGTGCCAGCAGGCCTAGCGGGAGGGTTAAAGATACGCAGTATTTT
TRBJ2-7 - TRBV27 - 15 CASRTTQATNYEQYF TGTGCCAGCAGGACGACACAGGCCACGAACTACGAGCAGTACTTC